The 20 T cell receptor beta chains in this list originate from one sample, sequenced in a study of blood T cell repertoires in COVID-19. Clones were read by immunoSEQ multiplex PCR, and TCRdb kept only the in-frame ones, dropping some. Here the sample spans about 51,000 clones, about 82% being singletons. Sequenced input: peripheral blood. The receptor set was obtained from an elderly man with active COVID-19.

This chain connects TRBV5-1 to TRBJ2-5; D call uncertain. V lost 4 bases and J lost 1, with 14 bases in between. There are 15 residues in the CDR3. Germline V gene lookup returns CDR1 SGHRS and CDR2 YFSETQ. The CDR3, as DNA: TGCGCCAGCAGCCCGCCCAGTGGGCCCCAAGAGACCCAGTACTTC. Protein sequence: CASSPPSGPQETQYF.

This chain connects TRBV6-5 to TRBJ2-7, with a tentative D call TRBD2 (5 bases). V lost 6 bases and J lost 1, with 16 bases in between. The CDR3 covers 15 residues. Germline CDR1 and CDR2: MNHEY and SVGAGI. The CDR3 nucleotides read TGTGCCAGCAGGCCTAGCTTCGGCCCGTCCTACGAGCAGTACTTC. Translated, it gives CASRPSFGPSYEQYF.

This clone was seen just once. The chain recombines TRBV12-3 or TRBV12-4 with TRBJ1-5, with D unresolved. V lost 6 bases, J lost 11 bases, and 17 bases lay in between. The CDR3 is 13 amino acids. CDR3 protein: CASSVFQSAAQHF. The CDR3 DNA follows: TGTGCCAGCAGCGTCTTCCAATCAGCGGCCCAGCATTTT.

The chain is built from TRBV6-1 and TRBJ2-5; 7 nucleotides match TRBD1. Germline V gives CDR1 MNHNS, CDR2 SASEGT. This CDR3 is 13 amino acids long. V was clipped by 3 bases and J by 4 bases; unmatched bases: 2. The DNA of the CDR3 is TGTGCCAGCAGTGACGCAGGGGGAGAGACCCAGTACTTC. Its translation is CASSDAGGETQYF.

This sequence joins TRBV28 and TRBJ1-4; the match to TRBD1 covers 7 bases. The length of the CDR3 is 16 residues. Germline CDR1 MDHEN, CDR2 SYDVKM. The V segment lost 1 base and the J segment 7 bases; nucleotides outside the gene matches: 9. CDR3 sequence: CASSLFEGGRGEKLFF. The CDR3 nucleotides read TGTGCCAGCAGTTTATTCGAAGGGGGCCGGGGTGAAAAACTGTTTTTT. Looking up the rest from reference TRBV28 and TRBJ1-4 gives the full variable domain: DVKVTQSSRYLVKRTGEKVFLECVQDMDHENMFWYRQDPGLGLRLIYFSYDVKMKEKGDIPEGYSVSREKKERFSLILESASTNQTSMYLCASSLFEGGRGEKLFFGSGTQLSVL.

The chain recombines TRBV27 with TRBJ2-3; D is uncertain. Deletions cut 1 base from V and 0 bases from J, with 20 bases between. The CDR3 is 19 residues long. Germline CDR1 and CDR2: MNHEY and SMNVEV (reference sequence). The CDR3 DNA is TGTGCCAGCAGTTTATGGGCCCCCCCCCACAACCAAAGCACAGATACGCAGTATTTT. Protein: CASSLWAPPHNQSTDTQYF.

The rearrangement joins TRBV7-2 to TRBJ2-5, with TRBD2 matching over 7 bases. The CDR3 covers 16 residues. The V and J ends lost 1 base and 4 bases, in that order; junction bases with no gene match: 9. In germline, CDR1 is SGHTA, CDR2 FQGNSA. CDR3: CASSLGAGPEGETQYF. The CDR3 DNA follows: TGTGCCAGCAGCTTAGGAGCGGGACCTGAGGGAGAGACCCAGTACTTC.

The chain recombines TRBV3-1 (or the pseudogene TRBV3-2) with TRBJ1-6; TRBD1 matches 9 bases. This CDR3 contains 21 residues. V lost 2 bases, J lost 0 bases, and 14 bases stayed unmatched. The germline V gene encodes CDR1 LGHDT and CDR2 YNNKEL (reference sequence). Here the CDR3 reads CASSQPTGTGYTGSYNSPLHF. The CDR3 DNA reads as TGTGCCAGCAGCCAACCTACCGGGACAGGGTATACTGGCTCCTATAATTCACCCCTCCACTTT.

A single count supports this clone. The chain has TRBV28 and TRBJ2-7, with TRBD2 matching 13 bases. The CDR3 consists of 15 residues. The ends lost 5 bases at V and 4 bases at J; junction bases unmatched: 5. CDR1 and CDR2 from the germline V gene are MDHEN and SYDVKM. DNA of the CDR3: TGTGCCAGCAGTACGGGACTAGCGGGATTGTACGAGCAGTACTTC. This gives the protein CASSTGLAGLYEQYF.

This chain connects TRBV7-9 to TRBJ2-5; D remains unclear. This CDR3 spans 12 amino acids. Per the germline V gene, CDR1 is SEHNR and CDR2 is FQNEAQ (reference sequence). The ends were cut back, 5 bases at V and 13 bases at J, with 17 bases in the middle. CDR3 loop: CASSPETDARYF. CDR3 DNA: TGTGCCAGCAGCCCCGAGACTGATGCCCGGTACTTC.

The gene calls are TRBV30 and TRBJ2-1; D uncertain. The germline V gene encodes CDR1 GTSNPN and CDR2 SVGIG (reference sequence). V was shortened by 2 bases and J by 2 bases, with 25 bases between the two germline ends. The CDR3 has 19 amino acids. CDR3 loop: CAWSYPRTRSVWAYNEQFF. CDR3 nucleotides: TGTGCCTGGAGTTACCCTCGCACCCGGAGCGTGTGGGCCTACAATGAGCAGTTCTTC. Based on the CDR3 plus reference TRBV30 and TRBJ2-1, the full variable domain is SQTIHQWPATLVQPVGSPLSLECTVEGTSNPNLYWYRQAAGRGLQLLFYSVGIGQISSEVPQNLSASRPQDRQFILSSKKLLLSDSGFYLCAWSYPRTRSVWAYNEQFFGPGTRLTVL.

V is TRBV28 and J is TRBJ1-4, with D unresolved. Germline-derived CDR1 and CDR2 are MDHEN and SYDVKM. CDR3 length equals 13 residues. Trimming cost V 7 bases and J 0 bases, with 6 bases left between them. The CDR3 DNA follows: TGTGCCAGCACTAGAACAACTAATGAAAAACTGTTTTTT. Translation: CASTRTTNEKLFF.

V and J are TRBV27 and TRBJ1-1; D not resolved. Looked up from germline, CDR1 is MNHEY and CDR2 is SMNVEV (reference sequence). Trimming shortened V by 6 bases and J by 0 bases, and 17 bases separated the two germline ends. The CDR3 length is 16 residues. CDR3 loop: CASRSVRDPMNTEAFF. CDR3 DNA: TGTGCCAGCAGAAGCGTCCGGGATCCCATGAACACTGAAGCTTTCTTT.

The CDR3 loop is CASSLWRSGYNEQFF. DNA for the CDR3: TGTGCCAGCAGCTTATGGAGATCGGGATACAATGAGCAGTTCTTC. This chain joins TRBV7-2 and TRBJ2-1, with a possible D match to TRBD2 (5 bases). The CDR3 is made up of 15 amino acids. The V gene lost 2 bases and the J gene lost 4 bases, with 12 bases spanning the gap. Germline V gives CDR1 SGHTA, CDR2 FQGNSA.

The chain links TRBV30 to TRBJ1-1; maybe TRBD1 (5 bases). The germline V gene encodes CDR1 GTSNPN and CDR2 SVGIG (reference sequence). The V end was cut by 0 bases, the J end by 6 bases, with 17 bases between. The CDR3 is 15 amino acids. CDR3 coding DNA: TGTGCCTGGAGTGTACGGTGGGCCAGGGCAGCTGAAGCTTTCTTT. It yields the protein CAWSVRWARAAEAFF. Supplemented by reference TRBV30 and TRBJ1-1, the full variable domain reads SQTIHQWPATLVQPVGSPLSLECTVEGTSNPNLYWYRQAAGRGLQLLFYSVGIGQISSEVPQNLSASRPQDRQFILSSKKLLLSDSGFYLCAWSVRWARAAEAFFGQGTRLTVV.

In its sample, this clone was seen a few times. The V call is TRBV3-1 (or the pseudogene TRBV3-2), the J call TRBJ2-3; 8 bases match TRBD1. Trimming cost V 6 bases and J 3 bases; bases outside gene matches: 8. The CDR3 is 15 amino acids. Germline CDR1 reads LGHDT; CDR2 reads YNNKEL (reference sequence). CDR3 in amino acids: CASRDGTGTTDTQYF. CDR3 sequence (DNA): TGTGCCAGCAGGGATGGGACAGGTACTACAGATACGCAGTATTTT.

CDR3 in amino acids: CASSIGSTRHEQYF. In nucleotides, the CDR3 is TGTGCCAGTAGTATCGGCTCGACTAGACACGAGCAGTACTTC. This chain connects TRBV19 to TRBJ2-7, with D tentatively TRBD2 (6 bases). The V end lost 3 bases, the J end lost 5 bases, and 14 bases lay between the germline ends. Germline V lookup: CDR1 LNHDA, CDR2 SQIVND (reference sequence). The CDR3 covers 14 residues. The whole variable domain, remainder taken from reference TRBV19 and TRBJ2-7, is DGGITQSPKYLFRKEGQNVTLSCEQNLNHDAMYWYRQDPGQGLRLIYYSQIVNDFQKGDIAEGYSVSREKKESFPLTVTSAQKNPTAFYLCASSIGSTRHEQYFGPGTRLTVT.

The chain recombines TRBV28 with TRBJ2-7; D possibly corresponds to TRBD1 (6 bases). Per the germline V gene, CDR1 is MDHEN and CDR2 is SYDVKM. V dropped 6 bases and J dropped 4 bases, with 13 bases sitting between them. The CDR3 runs to 13 residues. The CDR3 loop is CASSRQVRYEQYF. As DNA, the CDR3 is TGTGCCAGCAGCAGACAGGTGAGATACGAGCAGTACTTC.

The rearrangement links TRBV19 to TRBJ1-2; possible D gene TRBD1, 6 bases. This CDR3 has 17 amino acids. Trimming removed 6 bases at V and 4 bases at J, with 24 bases between. Looked up from germline, CDR1 is LNHDA and CDR2 is SQIVND (reference sequence). The CDR3 loop is CASSRRSGQLSLYGYTF. The CDR3, as DNA: TGTGCCAGTAGCAGAAGAAGTGGACAGCTCTCCCTCTATGGCTACACCTTC.

V usage is TRBV28 and J usage is TRBJ1-6, with 10 bases aligning to TRBD1. The ends lost 7 bases at V and 6 bases at J; junction bases unmatched: 12. Germline V gene sequence: CDR1 MDHEN, CDR2 SYDVKM. The CDR3 spans 17 residues. DNA of the CDR3: TGTGCCAGCAAGAGTAGTATCCGGGACAGGGGTAATTCACCCCTCCACTTT. This codes for CASKSSIRDRGNSPLHF. Supplemented by reference TRBV28 and TRBJ1-6, the full variable domain reads DVKVTQSSRYLVKRTGEKVFLECVQDMDHENMFWYRQDPGLGLRLIYFSYDVKMKEKGDIPEGYSVSREKKERFSLILESASTNQTSMYLCASKSSIRDRGNSPLHFGNGTRLTVT.